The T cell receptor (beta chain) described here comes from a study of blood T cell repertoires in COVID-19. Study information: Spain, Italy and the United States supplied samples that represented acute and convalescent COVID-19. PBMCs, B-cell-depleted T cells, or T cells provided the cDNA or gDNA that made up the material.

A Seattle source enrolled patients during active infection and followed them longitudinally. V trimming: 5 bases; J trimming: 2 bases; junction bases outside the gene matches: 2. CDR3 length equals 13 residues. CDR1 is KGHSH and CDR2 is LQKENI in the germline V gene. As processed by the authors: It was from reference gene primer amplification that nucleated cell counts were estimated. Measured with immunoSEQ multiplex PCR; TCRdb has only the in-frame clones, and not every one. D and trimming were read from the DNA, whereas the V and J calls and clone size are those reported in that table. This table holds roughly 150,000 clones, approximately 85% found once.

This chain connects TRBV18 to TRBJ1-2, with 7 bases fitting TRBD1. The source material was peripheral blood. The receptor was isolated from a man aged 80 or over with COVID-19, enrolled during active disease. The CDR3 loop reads CASSEDRNYGYTF. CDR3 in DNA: TGTGCCAGCTCAGAGGACAGGAACTATGGCTACACCTTC.